What follows is one T cell receptor beta chain and its context. Assay used: immunoSEQ multiplex PCR; TCRdb lists only in-frame clones, some missing. The table shows 70,000 to 95,000 clones, with approximately 96% occurring only once. The data stem from a study of technical replicates of blood from several donors. With 3 bases clipped from V and 4 bases from J, the junction kept 10 bases outside the gene matches. CDR1 is SGDLS and CDR2 is YYNGEE in the germline V gene. The CDR3 runs to 16 residues. The receptor was isolated from a human donor in good health. The specimen was T cells isolated from PBMCs. V gene TRBV9 combines with J gene TRBJ2-5, with 9 bases fitting TRBD2. The CDR3 loop reads CASSGALAGEGETQYF. The CDR3 DNA reads TGTGCCAGCAGCGGGGCTTTAGCGGGAGAAGGAGAGACCCAGTACTTC.